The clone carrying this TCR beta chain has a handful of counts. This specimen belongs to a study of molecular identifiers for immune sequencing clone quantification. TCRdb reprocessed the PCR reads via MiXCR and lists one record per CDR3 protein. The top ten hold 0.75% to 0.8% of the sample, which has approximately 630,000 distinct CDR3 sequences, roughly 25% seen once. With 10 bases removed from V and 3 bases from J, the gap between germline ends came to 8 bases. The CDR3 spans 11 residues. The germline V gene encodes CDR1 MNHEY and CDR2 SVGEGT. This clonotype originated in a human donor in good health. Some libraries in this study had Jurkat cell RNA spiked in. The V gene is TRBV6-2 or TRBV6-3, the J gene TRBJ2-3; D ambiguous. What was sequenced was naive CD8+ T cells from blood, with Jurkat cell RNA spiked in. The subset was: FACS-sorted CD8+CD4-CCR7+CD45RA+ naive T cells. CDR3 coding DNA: TGTGCCACCCTTCGTACAGATACGCAGTATTTT. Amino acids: CATLRTDTQYF.